This T cell receptor (beta chain) was found in a study of blood T cell repertoires in COVID-19 (dated by TCRdb to about 2020). Concerning the study at large: Collaborator samples came from the United States, Italy and Spain and covered acute and convalescent phases of COVID-19. The material from the prospective study consisted of cDNA or gDNA derived from T cells, B-cell-depleted T cells, or PBMCs. The dataset comprised deeply sampled blood TCRbeta repertoires from subjects exposed to, actively infected with, or recovered from COVID-19. A freely available public database, intended as a resource for researchers studying the immune response to SARS-CoV-2, is where the repertoires were released. The samples were drawn from the first 160 participants of the ongoing ImmuneRACE study and from some 1,300 subjects provided by 6 global collaborators. A de-identified subject ID, COVID-19 status, age in years and sex were almost always included in the sample metadata. Where available, HLA class I and class II types were taken from metadata supplied by the sample provider and were not determined by assay-based typing. On the study overall, not on this receptor specifically: The amount of clinical and demographic metadata varied by source and participant and was provided uncurated.

In the case of this clone: The target of this receptor is not known. One base away there is no much larger clone; base qualities are not given.

TCRbeta CDR3 regions were amplified from genomic DNA by means of the immunoSEQ Assay, a bias-controlled multiplex PCR. The study's processing was this. Nucleated cell counts per sample were estimated from amplification of reference gene primers within the assay. Sequence reads were collapsed and filtered to measure the absolute abundance of every unique TCRbeta CDR3 rearrangement. Productive Simpson clonality was computed per sample as the square root of Simpson's diversity index over productive rearrangements. The clones in this table, taken by TCRdb from immuneACCESS, are in-frame only. Not every clone is retained; where verified, under half of the shortfall comes from an unresolved V gene, and the cause of the rest is unknown. V, J and clone size are taken as reported in that table, and D and trimming were inferred from the DNA itself. The sample yields approximately 86,000 clones; over 80% were counted once. The top ten clones comprise around 3.3% of the sample.

Each collaborating institution followed its own protocols to collect whole blood in K2EDTA tubes. For TCRbeta analysis, collaborator samples were shipped as frozen whole blood, as isolated PBMCs, or as DNA extracted from either sample type. Including cysteine and phenylalanine, the CDR3 has 15 amino acids. The CDR3 DNA has 45 bases and is translated from base 1. Germline trimming: 4 bases from V, 0 bases from J; junction bases outside gene matches: 4. CDR1 LNHDA and CDR2 SQIVND are derived from the germline V gene (reference sequence). Recombination joined TRBV19 with TRBJ2-3, with 7 middle bases fitting TRBD1. The clonotype was recovered from a man aged 50 to 59 with acute or convalescent COVID-19. Sequencing was done on a sample of peripheral blood. The CDR3 has the sequence CASSNRGASTDTQYF. At the DNA level, the sequence is TGTGCCAGTAGTAACAGGGGTGCTAGCACAGATACGCAGTATTTT.